This TCR beta chain was sequenced during a study of control samples from healthy donors and cancer patients. A single count supports this clone. The length of the CDR3 is 14 residues. With 6 bases clipped from V and 4 bases from J, the junction kept 5 bases outside the gene matches. Germline CDR1 and CDR2: SGHNT and YYREEE (reference sequence). TCRdb's copy holds only in-frame clones and misses some; the assay was immunoSEQ multiplex PCR. The sample has some 58,000 clones; over 75% are singletons. Input material: PBMCs. This TCR was sampled from a woman aged 55-70 years with lung cancer. This chain joins TRBV5-4 and TRBJ2-3; 10 bases fit TRBD1. In DNA form, the CDR3 reads TGTGCCAGCACCGGGACAGGGGCGGCAGATACGCAGTATTTT. It codes for CASTGTGAADTQYF.